These 27 T cell receptor beta chains were sequenced from one sample in a study of chemoradiotherapy in HPV16-positive cancers. Clones were read by immunoSEQ multiplex PCR, and TCRdb kept only the in-frame ones, dropping some. The data contain over 10,000 clones, under 80% of them singletons. Sample acquisition took place from a patient who underwent chemoradiotherapy. These receptors originate from a human donor with HPV-associated anogenital cancer.

The CDR3 loop is CSASSYEQYF. CDR3 coding DNA: TGCAGTGCTAGTTCCTACGAGCAGTACTTC. The chain is built from TRBV20-1 and TRBJ2-7, with D hard to call. The ends were cut back, 3 bases at V and 1 base at J, with 1 base in the middle. Germline-derived CDR1 and CDR2 are DFQATT and SNEGSKA (reference sequence). The CDR3 sequence is 10 residues long.

This clone was counted only a few times. This chain connects TRBV10-3 to TRBJ1-5; D call uncertain. The V gene's germline CDR1 is ENHRY and CDR2 SYGVKD. This CDR3 is 13 amino acids long. The V and J ends lost 2 bases and 5 bases respectively, with 7 bases between them. This chain's CDR3 is CAISEGPYQPQHF. The CDR3 bases are TGTGCCATCAGTGAGGGGCCGTATCAGCCCCAGCATTTT.

This chain joins TRBV11-2 and TRBJ2-2; 13 positions agree with TRBD2. Germline lookup yields CDR1 SGHAT and CDR2 FQNNGV. Trimming took 4 bases from V and 6 from J; bases not matched to a gene: 2. The CDR3 contains 15 residues. The CDR3: CASSYTSGGAGELFF. The CDR3 DNA follows: TGTGCCAGCAGCTATACTAGCGGGGGGGCCGGGGAGCTGTTTTTT. Together with reference TRBV11-2 and TRBJ2-2, the CDR3 gives the full variable domain: EAGVAQSPRYKIIEKRQSVAFWCNPISGHATLYWYQQILGQGPKLLIQFQNNGVVDDSQLPKDRFSAERLKGVDSTLKIQPAKLEDSAVYLCASSYTSGGAGELFFGEGSRLTVL.

The V call is TRBV5-1, the J call TRBJ2-4; a weak D match, TRBD2 (5 bases). The CDR3 loop spans 14 amino acids. V lost 0 bases, J lost 9 bases, and 13 bases lay in between. Germline CDR1 reads SGHRS; CDR2 reads YFSETQ. The CDR3 DNA reads as TGCGCCAGCAGCTTGGTGGGTGGTGCGGGCATTCAGTACTTC. Protein: CASSLVGGAGIQYF.

The chain has TRBV19 and TRBJ2-1, with D possibly TRBD2 on 5 matching bases. The V gene's germline CDR1 is LNHDA and CDR2 SQIVND (reference sequence). The CDR3 totals 15 residues. V was clipped by 3 bases and J by 6 bases, with 15 bases between them. The CDR3 coding sequence is TGTGCCAGTAGTATTAGAGGGTCCACGTCCAATGAGCAGTTCTTC. Protein product: CASSIRGSTSNEQFF. The variable domain in full, completed from reference TRBV19 and TRBJ2-1, reads DGGITQSPKYLFRKEGQNVTLSCEQNLNHDAMYWYRQDPGQGLRLIYYSQIVNDFQKGDIAEGYSVSREKKESFPLTVTSAQKNPTAFYLCASSIRGSTSNEQFFGPGTRLTVL.

The rearrangement joins TRBV11-2 to TRBJ1-4; D is undetermined. Trimming removed 3 bases from V and 3 bases from J, with 11 bases in between. Germline CDR1 reads SGHAT; CDR2 reads FQNNGV. CDR3 length: 15 residues. The CDR3 DNA follows: TGTGCCAGCAGCTTTCGGAAGGGTGCTAATGAAAAACTGTTTTTT. Its translation is CASSFRKGANEKLFF.

For the CDR3, the DNA is TGCGCCAGCAGCCCGGAAATGGAGGCCGCCTACGAGCAGTACTTC. Residues: CASSPEMEAAYEQYF. The chain joins TRBV5-1 to TRBJ2-7; tentative D call: TRBD2 (5 bases). In germline, CDR1 is SGHRS, CDR2 YFSETQ. V lost 4 bases and J 2 bases, leaving 16 bases between the germline ends. The CDR3 has 15 residues. The variable domain in full, with the rest retrieved from reference TRBV5-1 and TRBJ2-7, is KAGVTQTPRYLIKTRGQQVTLSCSPISGHRSVSWYQQTPGQGLQFLFEYFSETQRNKGNFPGRFSGRQFSNSRSEMNVSTLELGDSALYLCASSPEMEAAYEQYFGPGTRLTVT.

The CDR3 bases are TGTGCCAGCAGCTCCCTGAGACAAAACTACAATGAGCAGTTCTTC. Protein sequence: CASSSLRQNYNEQFF. The rearrangement links TRBV11-2 to TRBJ2-1; no reliable D call. CDR3 length: 15 amino acids. The V and J ends lost 4 bases and 3 bases respectively, with 13 bases between them. Germline assignment: CDR1 SGHAT and CDR2 FQNNGV.

This chain links TRBV7-6 with TRBJ2-3; 7 bases align to TRBD1. Germline V gene data show CDR1 as SGHVS and CDR2 as FNYEAQ. The CDR3 is 14 residues long. After removal of 3 bases from V and 2 bases from J, the junction contained 2 bases not matched to a gene. The CDR3, as DNA: TGTGCCAGCAGCTTTACAGGGGACACAGATACGCAGTATTTT. Translation: CASSFTGDTDTQYF.

The chain recombines TRBV11-1 with TRBJ1-1; D remains unclear. V was shortened by 3 bases and J by 4 bases, with 12 bases between the two germline ends. Germline lookup yields CDR1 SGHAT and CDR2 FQDESV (reference sequence). CDR3 length equals 14 residues. CDR3 bases: TGTGCCAGCAGCTTTCCGGGCGACGGCACTGAAGCTTTCTTT. Translating gives CASSFPGDGTEAFF.

The J gene is TRBJ2-3, the V gene TRBV7-8; D gene ambiguous. Between the trimmed V and J ends, which lost 5 bases and 1 base, there was a span of 13 bases. The CDR3 has 15 amino acids. Germline V lookup: CDR1 SGHVS, CDR2 FQNEAQ. The CDR3: CASSPPSVGTDTQYF. The CDR3 DNA reads as TGTGCCAGCAGCCCCCCGTCGGTGGGCACAGATACGCAGTATTTT.

V gene TRBV6-6 combines with J gene TRBJ2-7; D possibly corresponds to TRBD2 (7 bases). CDR3 length: 14 amino acids. The V and J ends lost 2 bases and 3 bases respectively, with 11 bases between them. The germline gives CDR1 MNHNY, CDR2 SVGAGI (reference sequence). CDR3 amino acids: CASSYPGGDYEQYF. In DNA form, the CDR3 reads TGTGCCAGCAGTTACCCGGGGGGCGACTACGAGCAGTACTTC.

The V call is TRBV7-2, the J call TRBJ2-1; 12 bases fit TRBD2. This CDR3 comprises 15 residues. With 10 bases clipped from V and 7 bases from J, the junction kept 11 bases outside the gene matches. CDR1 and CDR2 (germline): SGHTA, FQGNSA. As DNA, the CDR3 is TGTGCCACCACCCTCCTAGCGGGGGGGCCGAATGAGCAGTTCTTC. Translated: CATTLLAGGPNEQFF.

This chain connects TRBV5-1 to TRBJ1-3; D unclear. Germline loops: CDR1 SGHRS, CDR2 YFSETQ. V lost 4 bases and J lost 0, with 8 bases in between. This CDR3 is built from 14 residues. The CDR3 sequence: CASSTDVSGNTIYF. The DNA for the CDR3 is TGCGCCAGCAGCACGGACGTCTCTGGAAACACCATATATTTT.

This clone has more than one count but fewer than ten. The V call is TRBV6-5, the J call TRBJ2-2; 9 nucleotides match TRBD1. Germline CDR1 reads MNHEY; CDR2 reads SVGAGI. J gave up 4 bases and V 6 bases, and 6 bases lay outside the gene matches. This CDR3 is built from 15 residues. The CDR3 coding sequence is TGTGCCAGCAGGTGGACAGGGGCTCTCACCGGGGAGCTGTTTTTT. This codes for CASRWTGALTGELFF.

The V and J genes are TRBV2 and TRBJ2-4; 7 bases are a match to TRBD2. There are 14 residues in the CDR3. Germline values: CDR1 SNHLY, CDR2 FYNNEI. Germline trimming cut 0 bases from V and 7 bases from J; bases unmatched to any gene: 3. The CDR3 region has the DNA TGTGCCAGCAGTGAAGCGGTTAGCGGGAACATTCAGTACTTC. Protein product: CASSEAVSGNIQYF.

The chain joins TRBV6-6 to TRBJ2-1, with 12 bases lining up with TRBD2. Germline CDR1 is MNHNY and CDR2 is SVGAGI (reference sequence). CDR3 length equals 15 residues. V was clipped by 6 bases and J by 4 bases; unmatched bases: 4. DNA of the CDR3: TGTGCCAGCAGCCCCCTAGCGGGGGGGTACAATGAGCAGTTCTTC. Its protein is CASSPLAGGYNEQFF.

A remark on this clone: Sequence at one end of the junction differs from germline and may be a read error. This rearrangement joins TRBV4-2 to TRBJ2-1, with 9 nucleotides matching TRBD2. Germline V gene lookup returns CDR1 LGHNA and CDR2 YNFKEQ. This CDR3 comprises 16 residues. The CDR3 loop reads CASSKEAGGAGSWQFF. Here the CDR3 DNA reads TGTGCCAGCAGCAAAGAGGCGGGGGGGGCCGGTTCGTGGCAGTTCTTC.

The sample holds a few counts of this clone. V gene TRBV10-3 combines with J gene TRBJ2-5; 8 nucleotides line up with TRBD1. The CDR3 length is 16 residues. J lost 0 bases, V lost 6 bases, and 9 bases had no gene match. Germline CDR1 reads ENHRY; CDR2 reads SYGVKD. The CDR3 DNA reads as TGTGCCATCAGGGCCGGGACAGGTACTTACCAAGAGACCCAGTACTTC. The encoded protein is CAIRAGTGTYQETQYF.

The chain links TRBV19 to TRBJ1-5, with D hard to call. This CDR3 contains 17 residues. Trimming removed 3 bases from V and 5 bases from J, with 20 bases in between. CDR1 is LNHDA and CDR2 is SQIVND in the germline V gene (reference sequence). CDR3 sequence reads: CASSILGLRRPDQPQHF. The DNA for the CDR3 is TGTGCCAGTAGTATTTTAGGGTTGAGACGACCGGATCAGCCCCAGCATTTT.

J is TRBJ2-3 and V is TRBV7-8; D may be TRBD2 (7 bases). The germline V gene encodes CDR1 SGHVS and CDR2 FQNEAQ. V was cut by 1 base and J by 2 bases, with 13 bases left in between. The CDR3 contains 16 residues. The CDR3, as DNA: TGTGCCAGCAGCTTAGTGGGAGGGACATTCACAGATACGCAGTATTTT. It specifies CASSLVGGTFTDTQYF.

The gene calls are TRBV13 and TRBJ2-7; TRBD1 matches at 9 bases. V shed 5 bases and J 5 bases; nucleotides not matched to a gene: 7. Germline V lookup: CDR1 PRHDT, CDR2 FYEKMQ (reference sequence). CDR3 length equals 14 residues. CDR3 sequence reads: CASSADRGYHEQYF. The DNA of the CDR3 is TGTGCCAGCAGCGCGGACAGGGGCTATCACGAGCAGTACTTC.

The V call is TRBV18, the J call TRBJ1-2, with 10 nucleotides matching TRBD1. This CDR3 has 14 amino acids. Germline V CDR1 and CDR2: KGHSH, LQKENI. V lost 5 bases, J lost 7 bases, and 7 bases stayed unmatched. CDR3 residues: CASSRVTGGFGYTF. CDR3 in DNA: TGTGCCAGCTCAAGGGTGACAGGGGGCTTTGGCTACACCTTC.

Turning to this clone: Within the sample, other DNA sequences also encode this same CDR3. The J gene is TRBJ2-1, the V gene TRBV7-2; 9 nucleotides agree with TRBD2. The CDR3 is 15 amino acids. Germline lookup yields CDR1 SGHTA and CDR2 FQGNSA. After removal of 1 base from V and 4 bases from J, the junction contained 2 bases not matched to a gene. The CDR3 sequence: CASSLGLAGYNEQFF. The CDR3 coding sequence is TGTGCCAGCAGCTTAGGGCTAGCGGGGTACAATGAGCAGTTCTTC. Together with reference TRBV7-2 and TRBJ2-1, the CDR3 gives the full variable domain: GAGVSQSPSNKVTEKGKDVELRCDPISGHTALYWYRQSLGQGLEFLIYFQGNSAPDKSGLPSDRFSAERTGGSVSTLTIQRTQQEDSAVYLCASSLGLAGYNEQFFGPGTRLTVL.

Only one count was recorded for this clone. CDR3 loop: CASSPGDRGGGGYTF. The DNA for the CDR3 is TGCGCCAGCAGCCCGGGGGACAGGGGGGGCGGCGGCTACACCTTC. The chain recombines TRBV5-1 with TRBJ1-2; 11 bases map to TRBD1. The ends lost 4 bases at V and 8 bases at J; junction bases unmatched: 10. The length of the CDR3 is 15 residues. The germline CDR1 and CDR2 sequences are SGHRS and YFSETQ. The entire variable domain, with the rest obtained from reference TRBV5-1 and TRBJ1-2, is as follows: KAGVTQTPRYLIKTRGQQVTLSCSPISGHRSVSWYQQTPGQGLQFLFEYFSETQRNKGNFPGRFSGRQFSNSRSEMNVSTLELGDSALYLCASSPGDRGGGGYTFGSGTRLTVV.

This clone appeared a few times. This chain uses TRBV19 with TRBJ1-5; no firm D call. V lost 4 bases and J 7 bases, leaving 14 bases between the germline ends. The CDR3 is 14 residues long. Germline V gene lookup returns CDR1 LNHDA and CDR2 SQIVND (reference sequence). The CDR3 DNA sequence: TGTGCCAGTAGTACCCACGGGGAGTGGCAGCCCCAGCATTTT. This encodes CASSTHGEWQPQHF.

This sequence joins TRBV5-5 and TRBJ1-1; the D is unclear. The CDR3 is 13 amino acids. In germline, CDR1 is SGHKS, CDR2 YYEKEE (reference sequence). The V gene lost 2 bases and the J gene lost 0 bases, with 5 bases spanning the gap. DNA of the CDR3: TGTGCCAGCAGCTTCCACATGAACACTGAAGCTTTCTTT. It translates to CASSFHMNTEAFF.